This entry features one T cell receptor beta chain sequence. The antigen remains undetermined. CDR3 length equals 14 residues. Germline V lookup: CDR1 SQVTM, CDR2 ANQGSEA. 5' RACE with UMI labels generated the TRB cDNA libraries. TCRdb re-called the 5' RACE reads and gives one entry per CDR3 protein, without DNA. The sample is made up of fewer than 90,000 distinct CDR3 sequences, and the top ten hold 0.53% of it. The data were taken from a study of CXCR3-negative and CXCR3-positive naive CD8 T cells. Overall study findings and caveats: Comparison of naive cells showed more hydrophobic TRB CDR3s in CXCR3-positive than in CXCR3-negative naive cells.

The naive CD8+ gate required CD45RO-CCR7+CD27+CD95- phenotype. Sequencing was performed on naive CXCR3+ CD8+ T cells from blood. The subset was: CD45RO-CCR7+CD27+CD95- naive CD8+ T cells expressing CXCR3 (TNR3+). The V and J genes are TRBV29-1 and TRBJ2-3. This sequence originates from a human donor in good health. Some clones in this sample may be carry-over from other donors' samples. CDR3 loop: CSVGSGASTDTQYF.